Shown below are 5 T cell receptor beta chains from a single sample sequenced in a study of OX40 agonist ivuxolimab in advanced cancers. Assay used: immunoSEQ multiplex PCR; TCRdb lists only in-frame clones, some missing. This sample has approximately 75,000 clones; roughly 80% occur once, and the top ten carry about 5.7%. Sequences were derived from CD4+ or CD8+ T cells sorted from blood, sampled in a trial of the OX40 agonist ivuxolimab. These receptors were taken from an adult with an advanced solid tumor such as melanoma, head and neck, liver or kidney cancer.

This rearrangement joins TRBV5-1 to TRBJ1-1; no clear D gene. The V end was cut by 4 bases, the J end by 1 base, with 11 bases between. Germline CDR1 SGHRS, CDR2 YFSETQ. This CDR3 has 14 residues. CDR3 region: CASSTASRNTEAFF. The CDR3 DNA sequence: TGCGCCAGCAGCACGGCCTCGCGGAACACTGAAGCTTTCTTT. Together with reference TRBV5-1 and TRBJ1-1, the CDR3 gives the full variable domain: KAGVTQTPRYLIKTRGQQVTLSCSPISGHRSVSWYQQTPGQGLQFLFEYFSETQRNKGNFPGRFSGRQFSNSRSEMNVSTLELGDSALYLCASSTASRNTEAFFGQGTRLTVV.

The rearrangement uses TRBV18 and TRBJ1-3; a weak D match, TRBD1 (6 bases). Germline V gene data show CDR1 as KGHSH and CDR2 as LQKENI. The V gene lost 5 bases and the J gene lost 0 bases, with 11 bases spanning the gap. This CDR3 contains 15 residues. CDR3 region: CASSRTDSSGNTIYF. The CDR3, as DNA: TGTGCCAGCTCAAGGACAGACTCCTCTGGAAACACCATATATTTT.

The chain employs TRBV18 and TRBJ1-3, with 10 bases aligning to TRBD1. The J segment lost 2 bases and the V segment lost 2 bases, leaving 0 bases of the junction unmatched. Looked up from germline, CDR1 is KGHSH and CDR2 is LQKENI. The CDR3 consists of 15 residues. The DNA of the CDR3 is TGTGCCAGCTCACCAGGGACAGGGGCTGGAAACACCATATATTTT. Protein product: CASSPGTGAGNTIYF.

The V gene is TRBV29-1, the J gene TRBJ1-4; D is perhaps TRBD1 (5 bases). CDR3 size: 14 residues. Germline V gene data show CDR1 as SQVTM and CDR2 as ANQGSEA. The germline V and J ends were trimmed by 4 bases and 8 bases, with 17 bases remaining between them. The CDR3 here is CSVAGAGSSEKLFF. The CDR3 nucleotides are TGCAGCGTTGCCGGGGCAGGGAGTTCGGAAAAACTGTTTTTT. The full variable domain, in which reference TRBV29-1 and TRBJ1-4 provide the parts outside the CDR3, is SAVISQKPSRDICQRGTSLTIQCQVDSQVTMMFWYRQQPGQSLTLIATANQGSEATYESGFVIDKFPISRPNLTFSTLTVSNMSPEDSSIYLCSVAGAGSSEKLFFGSGTQLSVL.

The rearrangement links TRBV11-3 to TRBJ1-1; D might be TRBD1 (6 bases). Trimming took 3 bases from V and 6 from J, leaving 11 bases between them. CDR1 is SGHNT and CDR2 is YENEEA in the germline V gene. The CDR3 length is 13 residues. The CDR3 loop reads CASSFRAGAEAFF. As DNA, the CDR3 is TGTGCCAGCAGCTTTAGGGCAGGGGCTGAAGCTTTCTTT.